The text below deals with one T cell receptor (beta chain). Time point defined: new active TB diagnosis, blood taken before or within 7 days of starting treatment. The data were taken from a study of T cells in tuberculosis. Trimming shortened V by 4 bases and J by 7 bases, and 13 bases separated the two germline ends. From germline, CDR1 is SNHLY and CDR2 FYNNEI. This CDR3 has 13 residues. Sequenced by immunoSEQ multiplex PCR; TCRdb stores in-frame clones only, minus some. The sample has roughly 34,000 clones, more than 85% seen once; the top ten hold about an eighth. The gene calls are TRBV2 and TRBJ1-2, with D uncertain. The sample in question was PBMCs, obtained at tuberculosis diagnosis. This sequence was found in an adult with tuberculosis. CDR3 sequence: CASSVKQDLGYTF. The CDR3 region has the DNA TGTGCCAGCAGTGTTAAGCAGGATCTTGGCTACACCTTC.